This is a list of T cell receptor beta chains from one sample in a study of OX40 agonist ivuxolimab in advanced cancers. TCRdb's copy holds only in-frame clones and misses some; the assay was immunoSEQ multiplex PCR. The sample carries roughly 86,000 clones, 86% recorded once. The source was CD4+ or CD8+ T cells sorted from blood, collected in a trial of the OX40 agonist ivuxolimab. Receptor source: an adult with an advanced solid tumor such as melanoma, head and neck, liver or kidney cancer. CDR3s include the opening cysteine and the closing phenylalanine or tryptophan. Each record gives: V gene, clone size, J gene, D gene, CDR3 protein, CDR3 DNA. D genes are given only for firm matches. A row's size may be missing; if present it is once, few, many or a size class.

v_gene: TRBV7-9; abundance: few; j_gene: TRBJ1-2; d_gene: .; CDR3aa: CASTIQGYGYTF; CDR3nt: TGTGCCAGCACCATACAGGGATATGGCTACACCTTC
v_gene: TRBV27; abundance: .; j_gene: TRBJ1-2; d_gene: .; CDR3aa: CASSLSGPPYGYTF; CDR3nt: TGTGCCAGCAGTTTAAGCGGCCCGCCGTATGGCTACACCTTC
v_gene: TRBV19; abundance: .; j_gene: TRBJ2-3; d_gene: .; CDR3aa: CASSNRYASSTDTQYF; CDR3nt: TGTGCCAGTAGTAACAGATATGCCTCTAGCACAGATACGCAGTATTTT
v_gene: TRBV18; abundance: .; j_gene: TRBJ2-6; d_gene: .; CDR3aa: CASSPRGSSGANVLTF; CDR3nt: TGTGCCAGCTCACCCCGAGGTAGCTCTGGGGCCAACGTCCTGACTTTC
v_gene: TRBV6-6; abundance: .; j_gene: TRBJ1-5; d_gene: .; CDR3aa: CASSFGNQPQHF; CDR3nt: TGTGCCAGCAGTTTCGGGAATCAGCCCCAGCATTTT
v_gene: TRBV5-1; abundance: once; j_gene: TRBJ2-7; d_gene: .; CDR3aa: CASSLGAGGHYEQYF; CDR3nt: TGCGCCAGCAGCTTGGGGGCCGGAGGACACTACGAGCAGTACTTC
v_gene: TRBV19; abundance: .; j_gene: TRBJ2-1; d_gene: .; CDR3aa: CASSILGVDNEQFF; CDR3nt: TGTGCCAGTAGTATTCTGGGGGTCGACAATGAGCAGTTCTTC
v_gene: TRBV5-1; abundance: .; j_gene: TRBJ2-7; d_gene: TRBD1; CDR3aa: CASSPDTGTGEAYEQYF; CDR3nt: TGCGCCAGCAGCCCAGACACCGGGACAGGGGAAGCCTACGAGCAGTACTTC
v_gene: TRBV7-2; abundance: .; j_gene: TRBJ2-1; d_gene: .; CDR3aa: CASSLGSLGSSYNEQFF; CDR3nt: TGTGCCAGCAGCTTAGGGTCTCTAGGAAGCTCCTACAATGAGCAGTTCTTC
v_gene: TRBV5-6; abundance: .; j_gene: TRBJ2-1; d_gene: .; CDR3aa: CASTLPTGVGDEQFF; CDR3nt: TGTGCCAGCACCCTGCCCACTGGCGTGGGGGATGAGCAGTTCTTC
v_gene: TRBV5-8; abundance: .; j_gene: TRBJ2-1; d_gene: .; CDR3aa: CASSLTSSIPGDEQFF; CDR3nt: TGTGCCAGCAGCCTAACTAGCTCCATACCTGGGGATGAGCAGTTCTTC
v_gene: TRBV18; abundance: few; j_gene: TRBJ2-3; d_gene: .; CDR3aa: CASSPPRSGRATDTQYF; CDR3nt: TGTGCCAGCTCACCCCCTCGAAGCGGGCGGGCCACAGATACGCAGTATTTT
v_gene: TRBV6-6; abundance: .; j_gene: TRBJ2-7; d_gene: TRBD2; CDR3aa: CASSYGGGTVYEQYF; CDR3nt: TGTGCCAGCAGTTACGGCGGGGGGACGGTCTACGAGCAGTACTTC
v_gene: TRBV7-3; abundance: .; j_gene: TRBJ2-1; d_gene: TRBD2; CDR3aa: CASRQSGTSGYNEQFF; CDR3nt: TGTGCCAGCAGGCAGTCCGGGACTAGCGGATACAATGAGCAGTTCTTC
v_gene: TRBV19; abundance: few; j_gene: TRBJ1-2; d_gene: .; CDR3aa: CASMSMGAGYGYTF; CDR3nt: TGTGCCAGTATGTCAATGGGGGCTGGGTATGGCTACACCTTC
v_gene: TRBV13; abundance: .; j_gene: TRBJ2-2; d_gene: .; CDR3aa: CASGRKGGLDTGELFF; CDR3nt: TGTGCCAGCGGGAGGAAGGGTGGCCTGGACACCGGGGAGCTGTTTTTT
v_gene: TRBV4-2; abundance: .; j_gene: TRBJ2-6; d_gene: .; CDR3aa: CASSQSGARSGANVLTF; CDR3nt: TGTGCCAGCAGCCAGTCAGGGGCCCGCTCTGGGGCCAACGTCCTGACTTTC
v_gene: TRBV7-9; abundance: .; j_gene: TRBJ2-7; d_gene: TRBD1; CDR3aa: CASSEGQSSYEQYF; CDR3nt: TGTGCCAGCAGCGAGGGACAGAGTTCCTACGAGCAGTACTTC
v_gene: TRBV7-8; abundance: .; j_gene: TRBJ1-6; d_gene: TRBD1; CDR3aa: CASSLMQGAHNSPLHF; CDR3nt: TGTGCCAGCAGCTTGATGCAGGGGGCGCATAATTCACCCCTCCACTTT
v_gene: TRBV2; abundance: few; j_gene: TRBJ1-2; d_gene: .; CDR3aa: CASTAQTGLYGYTF; CDR3nt: TGTGCCAGCACGGCGCAGACAGGCCTCTATGGCTACACCTTC
v_gene: TRBV27; abundance: .; j_gene: TRBJ2-1; d_gene: TRBD2; CDR3aa: CASSGLAGSGEQFF; CDR3nt: TGTGCCAGCAGCGGACTAGCGGGGTCTGGTGAGCAGTTCTTC
v_gene: TRBV19; abundance: few; j_gene: TRBJ1-5; d_gene: .; CDR3aa: CASSVEGNQPQHF; CDR3nt: TGTGCCAGTAGTGTAGAGGGCAATCAGCCCCAGCATTTT
v_gene: TRBV28; abundance: .; j_gene: TRBJ1-1; d_gene: TRBD1; CDR3aa: CASGGTGQSGEAFF; CDR3nt: TGTGCCAGCGGGGGGACAGGGCAGTCCGGTGAAGCTTTCTTT
v_gene: TRBV5-1; abundance: .; j_gene: TRBJ2-1; d_gene: TRBD2; CDR3aa: CASSLDLRLAGDNEQFF; CDR3nt: TGCGCCAGCAGCTTGGATCTTCGGCTAGCGGGGGACAATGAGCAGTTCTTC
v_gene: TRBV19; abundance: .; j_gene: TRBJ2-4; d_gene: .; CDR3aa: CASSIGVSGVKNIQYF; CDR3nt: TGTGCCAGTAGTATTGGGGTCTCGGGGGTCAAAAACATTCAGTACTTC
v_gene: TRBV4-2; abundance: .; j_gene: TRBJ2-5; d_gene: TRBD2; CDR3aa: CASSQEGLAGQTQYF; CDR3nt: TGTGCCAGCAGCCAAGAGGGTCTAGCGGGGCAGACCCAGTACTTC
v_gene: TRBV6-6; abundance: .; j_gene: TRBJ2-7; d_gene: .; CDR3aa: CASSLLSEQYF; CDR3nt: TGTGCCAGCAGCCTCCTCTCCGAGCAGTACTTC
v_gene: TRBV2; abundance: .; j_gene: TRBJ2-5; d_gene: TRBD2; CDR3aa: CASSEDLAGRETQYF; CDR3nt: TGTGCCAGCAGTGAAGATTTAGCGGGCAGGGAGACCCAGTACTTC
v_gene: TRBV6-5; abundance: .; j_gene: TRBJ1-4; d_gene: TRBD1; CDR3aa: CATQGDATNEKLFF; CDR3nt: TGTGCCACTCAGGGGGACGCAACTAATGAAAAACTGTTTTTT
v_gene: TRBV5-6; abundance: .; j_gene: TRBJ2-5; d_gene: TRBD2; CDR3aa: CASSLVFERGADQETQYF; CDR3nt: TGTGCCAGCAGCTTGGTATTTGAGCGGGGGGCCGACCAAGAGACCCAGTACTTC
v_gene: TRBV7-6; abundance: .; j_gene: TRBJ2-3; d_gene: .; CDR3aa: CASSQGNTDTQYF; CDR3nt: TGTGCCAGCAGCCAGGGGAACACAGATACGCAGTATTTT
v_gene: TRBV11-2; abundance: .; j_gene: TRBJ2-5; d_gene: .; CDR3aa: CASSARGRVFYSQETQYF; CDR3nt: TGTGCCAGCAGCGCCCGCGGCAGGGTATTTTATAGCCAAGAGACCCAGTACTTC
v_gene: TRBV11-3; abundance: .; j_gene: TRBJ1-3; d_gene: .; CDR3aa: CASSPGPGISGNTIYF; CDR3nt: TGTGCCAGCAGCCCCGGACCCGGGATCTCTGGAAACACCATATATTTT
v_gene: TRBV7-9; abundance: .; j_gene: TRBJ2-1; d_gene: .; CDR3aa: CASSVDLVEQFF; CDR3nt: TGTGCCAGCAGCGTGGACCTGGTGGAGCAGTTCTTC
v_gene: TRBV7-2; abundance: .; j_gene: TRBJ1-1; d_gene: .; CDR3aa: CASSLGLLNTEAFF; CDR3nt: TGTGCCAGCAGCTTAGGGTTACTGAACACTGAAGCTTTCTTT
v_gene: TRBV6-5; abundance: .; j_gene: TRBJ1-4; d_gene: .; CDR3aa: CASSYFERGEKLFF; CDR3nt: TGTGCCAGCAGTTATTTCGAAAGGGGGGAAAAACTGTTTTTT
v_gene: TRBV4-2; abundance: .; j_gene: TRBJ1-2; d_gene: .; CDR3aa: CASSRSIRDYGYTF; CDR3nt: TGTGCCAGCAGCCGATCTATCCGTGACTATGGCTACACCTTC
v_gene: TRBV6-4; abundance: .; j_gene: TRBJ2-7; d_gene: TRBD1; CDR3aa: CASSDFPGQLSSYEQYF; CDR3nt: TGTGCCAGCAGTGACTTCCCGGGACAGTTGAGCTCCTACGAGCAGTACTTC
v_gene: TRBV5-1; abundance: .; j_gene: TRBJ1-4; d_gene: .; CDR3aa: CASRTLQGPNEKLFF; CDR3nt: TGCGCCAGCAGGACCCTGCAGGGGCCTAATGAAAAACTGTTTTTT
v_gene: TRBV18; abundance: .; j_gene: TRBJ2-1; d_gene: .; CDR3aa: CASSPVLDGQGKFF; CDR3nt: TGTGCCAGCTCACCAGTCTTAGACGGTCAAGGGAAGTTCTTC
v_gene: TRBV9; abundance: few; j_gene: TRBJ1-1; d_gene: .; CDR3aa: CASSATVGEGNTEAFF; CDR3nt: TGTGCCAGCAGCGCAACGGTTGGGGAAGGAAACACTGAAGCTTTCTTT
v_gene: TRBV7-8; abundance: .; j_gene: TRBJ2-5; d_gene: TRBD1; CDR3aa: CASSPSTGQGRETQYF; CDR3nt: TGTGCCAGCAGCCCCAGCACCGGACAGGGAAGGGAGACCCAGTACTTC
v_gene: TRBV28; abundance: .; j_gene: TRBJ1-1; d_gene: .; CDR3aa: CASAKTGGRGAFF; CDR3nt: TGTGCCAGCGCCAAAACCGGGGGAAGGGGAGCTTTCTTT
v_gene: TRBV5-4; abundance: .; j_gene: TRBJ2-1; d_gene: .; CDR3aa: CASSSDPGSSYNEQFF; CDR3nt: TGTGCCAGCAGCTCCGACCCCGGAAGCTCCTACAATGAGCAGTTCTTC
v_gene: TRBV6-5; abundance: .; j_gene: TRBJ1-5; d_gene: TRBD1; CDR3aa: CASGKDRGWNQPQHF; CDR3nt: TGTGCCAGCGGAAAAGACAGGGGATGGAATCAGCCCCAGCATTTT
v_gene: TRBV6-5; abundance: .; j_gene: TRBJ2-5; d_gene: TRBD2; CDR3aa: CANRSGGIQETQYF; CDR3nt: TGTGCCAACCGTAGCGGGGGGATCCAAGAGACCCAGTACTTC
v_gene: TRBV27; abundance: once; j_gene: TRBJ1-3; d_gene: .; CDR3aa: CASSRVVGTGNTIYF; CDR3nt: TGTGCCAGCAGTCGGGTCGTAGGGACTGGAAACACCATATATTTT
v_gene: TRBV5-5; abundance: .; j_gene: TRBJ2-1; d_gene: TRBD2; CDR3aa: CASSFAGGGVNEQFF; CDR3nt: TGTGCCAGCAGCTTCGCGGGCGGGGGGGTAAATGAGCAGTTCTTC
v_gene: TRBV5-6; abundance: .; j_gene: TRBJ1-3; d_gene: .; CDR3aa: CASSLMGYGNTIYF; CDR3nt: TGTGCCAGCAGCTTGATGGGGTACGGAAACACCATATATTTT
v_gene: TRBV7-2; abundance: .; j_gene: TRBJ2-1; d_gene: TRBD1; CDR3aa: CASSLVAGGASEQFF; CDR3nt: TGTGCCAGCAGCTTAGTGGCAGGGGGCGCGAGTGAGCAGTTCTTC
v_gene: TRBV29-1; abundance: once; j_gene: TRBJ2-7; d_gene: TRBD1; CDR3aa: CSAYPHRTGAYEQYF; CDR3nt: TGCAGCGCTTACCCTCATAGGACAGGGGCCTACGAGCAGTACTTC
v_gene: TRBV9; abundance: few; j_gene: TRBJ1-4; d_gene: TRBD1; CDR3aa: CASSQGQINEKLFF; CDR3nt: TGTGCCAGCAGCCAGGGACAGATTAATGAAAAACTGTTTTTT
v_gene: TRBV13; abundance: .; j_gene: TRBJ2-5; d_gene: TRBD1; CDR3aa: CASSRFGTGKETQYF; CDR3nt: TGTGCCAGCAGCCGTTTCGGGACAGGGAAGGAGACCCAGTACTTC
v_gene: TRBV6-5; abundance: .; j_gene: TRBJ1-5; d_gene: TRBD1; CDR3aa: CASTKRTGDQPQHF; CDR3nt: TGTGCCAGCACTAAACGGACAGGGGATCAGCCCCAGCATTTT